What follows is one T cell receptor beta chain and its context. The data are from a study of B cell selection in AIRE deficiency. Regulatory T cells were sorted as CD4+CD25hiCD127low/negative. Sequencing was performed with immunoSEQ multiplex PCR; in TCRdb, only in-frame clones are kept and a portion is missing. The repertoire holds roughly 24,000 clones, approximately 92% seen once, with 1.1% in the top ten. Germline CDR1 MDHEN, CDR2 SYDVKM. V was shortened by 6 bases and J by 0 bases, with 12 bases between the two germline ends. The CDR3 totals 15 residues. The chain employs TRBV28 and TRBJ1-3; tentative D call: TRBD1 (5 bases). The specimen sequenced was CD4+CD25+ Tregs sorted from PBMCs. This clonotype was obtained from a human donor in good health. The CDR3 DNA follows: TGTGCCAGCAGCACAGGATATTACTCTGGAAACACCATATATTTT. This gives the protein CASSTGYYSGNTIYF. Looking up the rest from reference TRBV28 and TRBJ1-3 gives the full variable domain: DVKVTQSSRYLVKRTGEKVFLECVQDMDHENMFWYRQDPGLGLRLIYFSYDVKMKEKGDIPEGYSVSREKKERFSLILESASTNQTSMYLCASSTGYYSGNTIYFGEGSWLTVV.